This TCR beta chain stems from a study of blood T cell repertoires in COVID-19. The J segment lost 2 bases and the V segment lost 4 bases, leaving 7 bases of the junction unmatched. Germline V CDR1 and CDR2: SGHRS, YFSETQ. This CDR3 spans 15 amino acids. Sequencing was performed with immunoSEQ multiplex PCR; in TCRdb, only in-frame clones are kept and a portion is missing. The sample has approximately 210,000 clones, approximately 82% seen once. Material for sequencing was peripheral blood. The sequence derives from a woman aged 40-49 years with acute or convalescent COVID-19. This chain joins TRBV5-1 and TRBJ2-7, with 9 bases that match TRBD1. The CDR3 region has the DNA TGCGCCAGCAGCCCACGGACAGGGGCAGCCTACGAGCAGTACTTC. Protein product: CASSPRTGAAYEQYF. Using reference TRBV5-1 and TRBJ2-7 for the parts outside the CDR3, the full variable domain is KAGVTQTPRYLIKTRGQQVTLSCSPISGHRSVSWYQQTPGQGLQFLFEYFSETQRNKGNFPGRFSGRQFSNSRSEMNVSTLELGDSALYLCASSPRTGAAYEQYFGPGTRLTVT.